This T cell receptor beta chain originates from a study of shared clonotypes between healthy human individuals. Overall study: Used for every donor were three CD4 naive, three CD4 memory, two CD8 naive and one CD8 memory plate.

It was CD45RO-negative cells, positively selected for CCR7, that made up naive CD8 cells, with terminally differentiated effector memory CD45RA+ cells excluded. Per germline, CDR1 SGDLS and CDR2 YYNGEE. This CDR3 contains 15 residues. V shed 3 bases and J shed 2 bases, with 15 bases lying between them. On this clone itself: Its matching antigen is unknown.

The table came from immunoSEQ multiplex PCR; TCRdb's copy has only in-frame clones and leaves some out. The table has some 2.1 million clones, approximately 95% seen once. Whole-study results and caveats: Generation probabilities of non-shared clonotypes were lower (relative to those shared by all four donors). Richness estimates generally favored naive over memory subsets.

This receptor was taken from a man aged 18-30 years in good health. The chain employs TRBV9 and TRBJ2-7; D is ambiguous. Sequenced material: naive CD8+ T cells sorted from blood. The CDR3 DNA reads TGTGCCAGCAGCGGGGGTGCGGACGCGACCTACGAGCAGTACTTC. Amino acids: CASSGGADATYEQYF. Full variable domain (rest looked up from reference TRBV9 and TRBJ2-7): DSGVTQTPKHLITATGQRVTLRCSPRSGDLSVYWYQQSLDQGLQFLIQYYNGEERAKGNILERFSAQQFPDLHSELNLSSLELGDSALYFCASSGGADATYEQYFGPGTRLTVT.